The clone carrying this T cell receptor beta chain was observed many times. V shed 1 base and J shed 8 bases, with 10 bases lying between them. The CDR3 covers 14 residues. The germline CDR1 and CDR2 sequences are SGHDT and YYEEEE. Each CDR3 protein gets one entry after TCRdb re-called the 5' RACE reads with MiXCR. The sample has tens of thousands of distinct CDR3 sequences; over 9.5% are singletons. This sample is drawn from a study of T cells after yellow fever vaccination. The chain recombines TRBV5-6 with TRBJ1-6; no firm D call. The sample in question was PBMCs, either bulk or a sorted T-cell subset (CD4+, CD8+, memory, or dextramer-sorted; not recorded which), obtained less than 18 days after the first yellow fever vaccination. The sequence derives from a man between 18 and 35 years old who received the YFV17D yellow fever vaccine. CDR3 nucleotides: TGTGCCAGCAGCTTGCGGGTTTCGGATTCACCCCTCCACTTT. Amino acids: CASSLRVSDSPLHF.